The next 21 T cell receptor beta chains were all read from a single sample in a study of T-cell memory formation after mild COVID-19. One entry per CDR3 protein results from TCRdb running MiXCR on the 5' RACE reads. The sample has hundreds of thousands of distinct CDR3 sequences, 25% to 30% seen once. Specimen: PBMCs or a T cell subset sorted from them (not recorded which). The receptors derive from an adult woman who had mild COVID-19 (a few samples of this study predate the infection). Cell type and time point are not known.

The chain employs TRBV7-2 and TRBJ1-1; 7 bases are shared with TRBD1. CDR3 size: 15 residues. CDR1 and CDR2 (germline): SGHTA, FQGNSA. V was pared by 6 bases and J by 4 bases, with 11 bases of the junction left unmatched. CDR3 amino acids: CASSRQGFSGTEAFF. The CDR3, as DNA: TGTGCCAGCAGTCGACAGGGTTTTTCGGGCACTGAAGCTTTCTTT.

This clonotype appeared a few times. The V and J genes are TRBV7-6 and TRBJ1-5, with D perhaps TRBD1 (6 bases). The V end was cut by 5 bases, the J end by 1 base, with 15 bases between. Germline loops: CDR1 SGHVS, CDR2 FNYEAQ. The CDR3 extends over 16 amino acids. CDR3 DNA sequence: TGTGCCAGCAGCCTGGGAACAGGGAACAGCAATCAGCCCCAGCATTTT. This translates into CASSLGTGNSNQPQHF.

The J gene is TRBJ2-2, the V gene TRBV6-5, with 10 bases lining up with TRBD2. Unmatched junction bases numbered 5, after V lost 8 bases and J lost 2 bases. The CDR3 spans 15 residues. Germline CDR1 and CDR2: MNHEY and SVGAGI. As DNA, the CDR3 is TGTGCCAGCGCCTGGACTAGCGGTAACACCGGGGAGCTGTTTTTT. It codes for CASAWTSGNTGELFF.

V gene TRBV27 combines with J gene TRBJ2-7; D is unclear. This CDR3 spans 12 amino acids. Trimming cost V 3 bases and J 4 bases, with 7 bases left between them. Germline-derived CDR1 and CDR2 are MNHEY and SMNVEV (reference sequence). CDR3: CASSLLAYEQYF. The CDR3 bases are TGTGCCAGCAGTTTGTTGGCTTACGAGCAGTACTTC.

This clonotype was picked up a small number of times. The chain links TRBV11-2 to TRBJ2-1; D uncertain. Trimming shortened V by 5 bases and J by 9 bases, and 17 bases separated the two germline ends. The germline V gene encodes CDR1 SGHAT and CDR2 FQNNGV. The CDR3 runs 14 residues. CDR3 amino acids: CASSGDGAPGEQFF. DNA of the CDR3: TGTGCCAGCAGCGGCGATGGCGCCCCGGGTGAGCAGTTCTTC.

This chain uses TRBV28 with TRBJ2-2, with 9 bases matching TRBD2. The V segment lost 6 bases and the J segment 5 bases; nucleotides outside the gene matches: 7. The CDR3 is made up of 15 amino acids. The germline V gene has CDR1 MDHEN and CDR2 SYDVKM. CDR3 amino acids: CASSSSGALTGELFF. The CDR3 bases are TGTGCCAGCAGCTCTAGCGGGGCGTTAACCGGGGAGCTGTTTTTT.

At least ten counts were recorded for this clonotype. The chain is built from TRBV7-6 and TRBJ2-7; perhaps TRBD1 as D (6 bases). CDR1 and CDR2 (germline): SGHVS, FNYEAQ. CDR3 length equals 13 residues. V was cut by 3 bases and J by 2 bases, with 8 bases left in between. The CDR3 nucleotides read TGTGCCAGCAGCTTGGGGGCTACCTACGAGCAGTACTTC. As protein: CASSLGATYEQYF.

V and J are TRBV6-6 and TRBJ2-3; D not resolved. The CDR3 has 13 residues. V lost 0 bases and J lost 2, with 3 bases in between. Germline values: CDR1 MNHNY, CDR2 SVGAGI (reference sequence). DNA for the CDR3: TGTGCCAGCAGTTACTCTTACACAGATACGCAGTATTTT. Amino acids: CASSYSYTDTQYF.

The chain carries TRBV19 and TRBJ1-2; D is uncertain. The V end lost 2 bases, the J end lost 0 bases, and 4 bases lay between the germline ends. The CDR3 runs to 13 residues. The germline CDR1 and CDR2 sequences are LNHDA and SQIVND (reference sequence). CDR3 in amino acids: CASSIWSNYGYTF. The CDR3 bases are TGTGCCAGTAGTATATGGTCTAACTATGGCTACACCTTC.

This rearrangement joins TRBV12-3 or TRBV12-4 to TRBJ2-3; 8 bases map to TRBD1. The CDR3 length is 15 residues. V shed 5 bases and J 4 bases; nucleotides not matched to a gene: 8. CDR3 DNA: TGTGCCAGCAGTCCTTGGACAGGGAGGTCAGATACGCAGTATTTT. Translation: CASSPWTGRSDTQYF.

The chain has TRBV7-9 and TRBJ1-2; D is possibly TRBD1 (5 bases). The CDR3 totals 15 residues. CDR1 and CDR2 (germline): SEHNR, FQNEAQ (reference sequence). Trimming shortened V by 1 base and J by 4 bases, and 13 bases separated the two germline ends. CDR3 in amino acids: CASSLDAQGVYGYTF. The CDR3 coding sequence is TGTGCCAGCAGCTTAGATGCCCAGGGTGTCTATGGCTACACCTTC.

V usage is TRBV4-2 and J usage is TRBJ2-7; D call uncertain. The CDR3 runs to 16 residues. The V gene's germline CDR1 is LGHNA and CDR2 YNFKEQ. The V gene lost 0 bases and the J gene lost 0 bases, with 12 bases spanning the gap. The CDR3 is CASSQDMGGSSYEQYF. As DNA, the CDR3 is TGTGCCAGCAGCCAAGATATGGGCGGTAGCTCCTACGAGCAGTACTTC.

This clonotype was detected a few times. The genes are TRBV3-1 and TRBJ2-7; no definite D call. V was pared by 0 bases and J by 0 bases, with 6 bases between. The CDR3 sequence is 14 residues long. Germline V gene data show CDR1 as LGHDT and CDR2 as YNNKEL (reference sequence). The DNA of the CDR3 is TGTGCCAGCAGCCAAGAACTATCCTCCTACGAGCAGTACTTC. This gives the protein CASSQELSSYEQYF.

The chain employs TRBV10-3 and TRBJ2-1, with D possibly TRBD2 on 5 matching bases. The germline gives CDR1 ENHRY, CDR2 SYGVKD. V lost 3 bases and J lost 12, with 9 bases in between. The CDR3 length is 11 residues. CDR3 in DNA: TGTGCCATCAGTGACGGGATCGGGCAGTTCTTC. This codes for CAISDGIGQFF.

The chain's CDR3 is CASSDPETVSSYNEQFF. CDR3 DNA: TGTGCCAGCAGTGACCCAGAGACTGTCAGCTCCTACAATGAGCAGTTCTTC. The rearrangement uses TRBV6-1 and TRBJ2-1; D not resolved. Trimming removed 3 bases at V and 0 bases at J, with 15 bases between. The CDR3 has 17 residues. Per germline, CDR1 MNHNS and CDR2 SASEGT.

V is TRBV10-3 and J is TRBJ1-6; 9 bases match TRBD1. Germline V gives CDR1 ENHRY, CDR2 SYGVKD. This CDR3 is 14 amino acids long. With V trimmed by 2 bases and J by 10 bases, 3 bases remained unmatched. CDR3 sequence (DNA): TGTGCCATCAGTGAGGAGACAGGGGGATCACCCCTCCACTTT. Protein sequence: CAISEETGGSPLHF.

The sample holds a few counts of this clonotype. The chain links TRBV12-3 or TRBV12-4 to TRBJ2-5; 11 bases fit TRBD1. This CDR3 has 15 residues. Trimming at V came to 4 bases and at J to 4 bases, leaving 5 bases not matched to a gene. CDR3 sequence reads: CASSWTGGGRETQYF. The CDR3 DNA is TGTGCCAGCAGTTGGACAGGGGGCGGGAGAGAGACCCAGTACTTC.

This clonotype turned up a few times. This chain joins TRBV24-1 and TRBJ2-7; the D call may be TRBD1 or TRBD2 (5 bases each). Germline CDR1 and CDR2: KGHDR and SFDVKD. This CDR3 has 16 amino acids. Trimming removed 0 bases from V and 4 bases from J, with 15 bases in between. CDR3 region: CATSDLLGDFGYEQYF. In DNA, the CDR3 is TGTGCCACCAGTGATTTGTTGGGGGATTTCGGGTACGAGCAGTACTTC.

This clonotype was counted only a few times. The chain has TRBV20-1 and TRBJ1-2; D not resolved. Trimming pared 1 base from V and 4 bases from J, leaving 16 bases between. Germline V gives CDR1 DFQATT, CDR2 SNEGSKA (reference sequence). The CDR3 contains 15 residues. CDR3 in amino acids: CSARGQRGSLYGYTF. For the CDR3, the DNA is TGCAGTGCTAGAGGTCAGCGAGGGTCACTCTATGGCTACACCTTC.

This sequence joins TRBV25-1 and TRBJ1-5; no clear D. Germline CDR1 is MGHDK and CDR2 is SYGVNS. The CDR3 runs to 12 residues. V dropped 2 bases and J dropped 4 bases, with 3 bases sitting between them. DNA of the CDR3: TGTGCCAGCAGTGAAGGGAATCAGCCCCAGCATTTT. Translating it yields CASSEGNQPQHF.

The rearrangement joins TRBV25-1 to TRBJ2-1, with D unclear. Per germline, CDR1 MGHDK and CDR2 SYGVNS. Trimming took 8 bases from V and 5 from J, leaving 1 base between them. This CDR3 spans 9 amino acids. CDR3 residues: CASHNEQFF. The CDR3 nucleotides are TGTGCCAGCCACAATGAGCAGTTCTTC.